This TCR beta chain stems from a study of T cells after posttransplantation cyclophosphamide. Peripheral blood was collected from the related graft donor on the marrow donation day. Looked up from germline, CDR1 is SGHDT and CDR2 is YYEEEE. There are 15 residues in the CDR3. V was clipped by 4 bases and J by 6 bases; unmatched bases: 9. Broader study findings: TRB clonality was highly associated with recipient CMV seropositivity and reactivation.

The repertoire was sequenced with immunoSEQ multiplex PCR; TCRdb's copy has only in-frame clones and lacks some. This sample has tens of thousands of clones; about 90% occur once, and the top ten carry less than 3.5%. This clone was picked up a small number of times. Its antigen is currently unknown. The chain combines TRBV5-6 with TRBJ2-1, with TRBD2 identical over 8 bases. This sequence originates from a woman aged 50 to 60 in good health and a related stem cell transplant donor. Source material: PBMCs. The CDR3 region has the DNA TGTGCCAGCAGCCAACCGGGGGGGCCGGGCAATGAGCAGTTCTTC. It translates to CASSQPGGPGNEQFF.